This is a list of T cell receptor beta chains from one sample in a study of blood T cells in healthy people across ages. A single record per CDR3 protein comes from TCRdb applying MiXCR to the 5' RACE reads. The sample holds 1.5 million to 2 million distinct CDR3 sequences, 30% to 40% seen once. Sample: blood. The source is a human donor in good health. Each CDR3 is given with its conserved first and last residue. The order of the fields is V gene, clone size, J gene, D gene, CDR3 protein, CDR3 DNA. A D gene is named only where the DNA matches it firmly. Some rows mark clone size as missing; the rest say once, few, many or name a class of expanded clone.

V gene: TRBV6-1; clone size: .; J gene: TRBJ2-1; D gene: TRBD1; CDR3 protein: CASRARTGGDNEQFF; CDR3 DNA: TGTGCCAGCAGAGCCCGGACAGGGGGGGATAATGAGCAGTTCTTC
V gene: TRBV27; clone size: few; J gene: TRBJ1-2; D gene: TRBD1; CDR3 protein: CASSLWGQGASDYGYTF; CDR3 DNA: TGTGCCAGCAGTTTATGGGGACAGGGGGCCTCCGACTATGGCTACACCTTC
V gene: TRBV7-2; clone size: .; J gene: TRBJ1-2; D gene: .; CDR3 protein: CASSLALMGFYGYTF; CDR3 DNA: TGTGCCAGCAGCTTAGCGCTAATGGGGTTCTATGGCTACACCTTC
V gene: TRBV5-1; clone size: many; J gene: TRBJ2-7; D gene: .; CDR3 protein: CASSLDGALEQYF; CDR3 DNA: TGCGCCAGCAGCTTAGACGGGGCCCTGGAGCAGTACTTC
V gene: TRBV7-9; clone size: .; J gene: TRBJ2-3; D gene: TRBD2; CDR3 protein: CASSPRGGVDTQYF; CDR3 DNA: TGTGCCAGCAGCCCCCGGGGGGGGGTTGATACGCAGTATTTT
V gene: TRBV29-1; clone size: .; J gene: TRBJ2-3; D gene: TRBD2; CDR3 protein: CSVELTSGRNTDTQYF; CDR3 DNA: TGCAGCGTTGAGCTGACTAGCGGGAGAAACACAGATACGCAGTATTTT
V gene: TRBV5-6; clone size: .; J gene: TRBJ2-5; D gene: .; CDR3 protein: CASSDPGRGQETQYF; CDR3 DNA: TGTGCCAGCAGTGACCCGGGTCGGGGCCAAGAGACCCAGTACTTC
V gene: TRBV4-3; clone size: .; J gene: TRBJ2-3; D gene: .; CDR3 protein: CASSQGPGSGYTDTQYF; CDR3 DNA: TGCGCCAGCAGCCAAGGTCCAGGGAGTGGTTACACAGATACGCAGTATTTT
V gene: TRBV7-9; clone size: .; J gene: TRBJ2-2; D gene: TRBD1; CDR3 protein: CASSHLTGSLQGELFF; CDR3 DNA: TGTGCCAGCAGCCATTTGACAGGGTCACTACAAGGGGAGCTGTTTTTT
V gene: TRBV13; clone size: .; J gene: TRBJ2-7; D gene: TRBD1; CDR3 protein: CASSFRGTGGKYEQYF; CDR3 DNA: TGTGCCAGCAGCTTCCGGGGGACAGGGGGGAAATACGAGCAGTACTTC
V gene: TRBV20-1; clone size: .; J gene: TRBJ2-7; D gene: TRBD1; CDR3 protein: CSALGTGDYEQYF; CDR3 DNA: TGCAGTGCCCTAGGGACAGGGGACTACGAGCAGTACTTC
V gene: TRBV25-1; clone size: .; J gene: TRBJ2-7; D gene: .; CDR3 protein: CASSDLGVTTYEQYF; CDR3 DNA: TGTGCCAGCAGTGACCTTGGGGTGACTACCTACGAGCAGTACTTC
V gene: TRBV11-3; clone size: few; J gene: TRBJ2-1; D gene: TRBD1; CDR3 protein: CASSQPGTGRIRQFF; CDR3 DNA: TGTGCCAGCAGCCAGCCCGGGACAGGGCGGATAAGGCAGTTCTTC
V gene: TRBV15; clone size: .; J gene: TRBJ1-2; D gene: TRBD1; CDR3 protein: CATSRTGLPGYTF; CDR3 DNA: TGTGCCACCAGCAGGACAGGGCTTCCAGGCTACACCTTC
V gene: TRBV3-1; clone size: .; J gene: TRBJ2-7; D gene: .; CDR3 protein: CASSQGAGSSSYEQYF; CDR3 DNA: TGTGCCAGCAGCCAAGGGGCAGGGTCAAGCTCCTACGAGCAGTACTTC
V gene: TRBV20-1; clone size: .; J gene: TRBJ1-1; D gene: TRBD1; CDR3 protein: CSAGGDVNTEAFF; CDR3 DNA: TGCAGTGCAGGGGGCGACGTGAACACTGAAGCTTTCTTT
V gene: TRBV7-2; clone size: .; J gene: TRBJ2-5; D gene: .; CDR3 protein: CASHLSLLGETQYF; CDR3 DNA: TGTGCCAGCCACTTGAGCCTACTGGGGGAGACCCAGTACTTC
V gene: TRBV5-4; clone size: few; J gene: TRBJ2-3; D gene: .; CDR3 protein: CASSLDRVRSTDTQYF; CDR3 DNA: TGTGCCAGCAGCTTGGACAGGGTGAGGAGCACAGATACGCAGTATTTT
V gene: TRBV15; clone size: few; J gene: TRBJ2-7; D gene: .; CDR3 protein: CATSTRSALEQYF; CDR3 DNA: TGTGCCACCAGCACTAGATCAGCATTGGAGCAGTACTTC
V gene: TRBV25-1; clone size: few; J gene: TRBJ2-1; D gene: TRBD1; CDR3 protein: CASSDWGQAGYNEQFF; CDR3 DNA: TGTGCCAGCAGTGACTGGGGACAGGCTGGCTACAATGAGCAGTTCTTC
V gene: TRBV7-2; clone size: .; J gene: TRBJ2-3; D gene: .; CDR3 protein: CASSLITPGADTQYF; CDR3 DNA: TGTGCCAGCAGCTTAATCACTCCTGGGGCAGATACGCAGTATTTT
V gene: TRBV29-1; clone size: .; J gene: TRBJ1-4; D gene: TRBD1; CDR3 protein: CSAGQGEKLFF; CDR3 DNA: TGCAGCGCCGGACAGGGGGAAAAACTGTTTTTT
V gene: TRBV12-5; clone size: few; J gene: TRBJ2-3; D gene: .; CDR3 protein: CASGLGRTDLFTDTQYF; CDR3 DNA: TGTGCTAGTGGTTTGGGGCGGACAGACTTATTCACAGATACGCAGTATTTT
V gene: TRBV5-1; clone size: .; J gene: TRBJ2-1; D gene: TRBD2; CDR3 protein: CASSSVAGGDWNEQFF; CDR3 DNA: TGCGCCAGCAGCTCAGTAGCGGGGGGGGATTGGAATGAGCAGTTCTTC
V gene: TRBV12-5; clone size: .; J gene: TRBJ2-1; D gene: TRBD2; CDR3 protein: CASAGRGDNEQFF; CDR3 DNA: TGTGCTAGTGCGGGGCGGGGGGACAATGAGCAGTTCTTC
V gene: TRBV7-3; clone size: few; J gene: TRBJ2-1; D gene: TRBD2; CDR3 protein: CASSLAGLAGGSEQFF; CDR3 DNA: TGTGCCAGCAGCTTAGCGGGACTAGCGGGGGGAAGTGAGCAGTTCTTC
V gene: TRBV27; clone size: few; J gene: TRBJ2-7; D gene: .; CDR3 protein: CASSFRDPLAFHSYEQYF; CDR3 DNA: TGTGCCAGCAGTTTCCGGGACCCCCTCGCATTCCACTCCTACGAGCAGTACTTC
V gene: TRBV5-1; clone size: .; J gene: TRBJ2-5; D gene: .; CDR3 protein: CASSLATTEETQYF; CDR3 DNA: TGCGCCAGCAGCTTGGCCACGACAGAAGAGACCCAGTACTTC
V gene: TRBV12-3/TRBV12-4; clone size: .; J gene: TRBJ2-1; D gene: TRBD2; CDR3 protein: CASSFGSGLDHDEQFF; CDR3 DNA: TGTGCCAGCAGTTTCGGTAGCGGGTTAGATCATGATGAGCAGTTCTTC
V gene: TRBV6-1; clone size: once; J gene: TRBJ2-7; D gene: .; CDR3 protein: CASLWRVGDNEQYF; CDR3 DNA: TGTGCCAGCCTCTGGAGGGTAGGGGACAATGAGCAGTACTTC
V gene: TRBV24-1; clone size: few; J gene: TRBJ1-5; D gene: .; CDR3 protein: CATTGGSHQPQHF; CDR3 DNA: TGTGCCACGACCGGGGGGTCGCATCAGCCCCAGCATTTT
V gene: TRBV20-1; clone size: .; J gene: TRBJ2-1; D gene: .; CDR3 protein: CSASWGTFSNEQFF; CDR3 DNA: TGCAGTGCTAGCTGGGGTACCTTCTCCAATGAGCAGTTCTTC
V gene: TRBV4-1; clone size: .; J gene: TRBJ2-5; D gene: .; CDR3 protein: CASSQGEVLKETQYF; CDR3 DNA: TGCGCCAGCAGCCAAGGGGAAGTACTAAAGGAGACCCAGTACTTC
V gene: TRBV12-3/TRBV12-4; clone size: few; J gene: TRBJ1-2; D gene: .; CDR3 protein: CASSLGTETSYGYTF; CDR3 DNA: TGTGCCAGCAGTTTAGGGACAGAGACTTCCTATGGCTACACCTTC
V gene: TRBV20-1; clone size: many; J gene: TRBJ2-7; D gene: .; CDR3 protein: CSVLGGLSSYEQYF; CDR3 DNA: TGCAGTGTATTGGGCGGGCTGAGCTCCTACGAGCAGTACTTC
V gene: TRBV15; clone size: once; J gene: TRBJ2-4; D gene: .; CDR3 protein: CATSRDHGDEQYF; CDR3 DNA: TGTGCCACCAGCAGAGATCACGGGGATGAGCAGTACTTC
V gene: TRBV4-3; clone size: few; J gene: TRBJ1-2; D gene: TRBD1; CDR3 protein: CASSHTGTGFGYTF; CDR3 DNA: TGCGCCAGCAGCCACACCGGGACAGGGTTTGGCTACACCTTC
V gene: TRBV10-3; clone size: .; J gene: TRBJ2-1; D gene: .; CDR3 protein: CAISEYNNERFF; CDR3 DNA: TGTGCCATCAGTGAGTATAACAATGAGCGGTTCTTC
V gene: TRBV29-1; clone size: .; J gene: TRBJ2-6; D gene: .; CDR3 protein: CSGLSAGANVLTF; CDR3 DNA: TGCAGCGGCCTCAGTGCTGGGGCCAACGTCCTGACTTTC
V gene: TRBV7-9; clone size: .; J gene: TRBJ1-4; D gene: TRBD1; CDR3 protein: CASRTGTGEEKLFF; CDR3 DNA: TGTGCCAGCAGGACCGGGACAGGGGAGGAAAAACTGTTTTTT
V gene: TRBV5-1; clone size: .; J gene: TRBJ1-2; D gene: .; CDR3 protein: CASSPYDWDGYTF; CDR3 DNA: TGCGCCAGCAGCCCCTACGACTGGGATGGCTACACCTTC
V gene: TRBV6-5; clone size: few; J gene: TRBJ1-2; D gene: .; CDR3 protein: CASSSGQPPSGYTF; CDR3 DNA: TGTGCCAGCAGTTCCGGACAGCCTCCTTCTGGTTACACCTTC
V gene: TRBV28; clone size: few; J gene: TRBJ2-6; D gene: .; CDR3 protein: CASSFTVTGANVLTF; CDR3 DNA: TGTGCCAGCAGTTTCACGGTAACTGGGGCCAACGTCCTGACTTTC
V gene: TRBV28; clone size: .; J gene: TRBJ1-2; D gene: .; CDR3 protein: CASSFRPGLNYGYTF; CDR3 DNA: TGTGCCAGCAGTTTCCGGCCAGGGCTTAACTATGGCTACACCTTC
V gene: TRBV29-1; clone size: .; J gene: TRBJ1-5; D gene: .; CDR3 protein: CSAGDTGWQPQHF; CDR3 DNA: TGCAGCGCCGGGGACACTGGCTGGCAGCCCCAGCATTTT
V gene: TRBV5-1; clone size: .; J gene: TRBJ1-4; D gene: .; CDR3 protein: CASSRDNEKLFF; CDR3 DNA: TGCGCCAGCAGTCGAGACAATGAAAAACTGTTTTTT
V gene: TRBV3-1; clone size: .; J gene: TRBJ2-1; D gene: TRBD1; CDR3 protein: CASSQAGTGSYNEQFF; CDR3 DNA: TGTGCCAGCAGCCAAGCGGGGACAGGCTCCTACAATGAGCAGTTCTTC
V gene: TRBV9; clone size: few; J gene: TRBJ1-2; D gene: .; CDR3 protein: CASSLLGGGLVDGYTF; CDR3 DNA: TGTGCCAGCAGCCTCCTGGGGGGGGGTTTGGTAGATGGCTACACCTTC
V gene: TRBV6-6; clone size: .; J gene: TRBJ1-5; D gene: .; CDR3 protein: CASSYSMGEINQPQHF; CDR3 DNA: TGTGCCAGCAGTTACTCGATGGGGGAGATCAATCAGCCCCAGCATTTT
V gene: TRBV12-5; clone size: .; J gene: TRBJ1-2; D gene: .; CDR3 protein: CASAIYTGPRGGYTF; CDR3 DNA: TGTGCTAGTGCCATATATACAGGGCCTAGGGGTGGCTACACCTTC
V gene: TRBV3-1; clone size: .; J gene: TRBJ1-6; D gene: .; CDR3 protein: CASSQDSPLHF; CDR3 DNA: TGTGCCAGCAGCCAAGATTCACCCCTCCACTTT
V gene: TRBV5-1; clone size: .; J gene: TRBJ2-3; D gene: .; CDR3 protein: CASSRDLTTDTQYF; CDR3 DNA: TGCGCCAGCAGCAGGGACCTGACCACAGATACGCAGTATTTT
V gene: TRBV7-2; clone size: .; J gene: TRBJ2-4; D gene: TRBD2; CDR3 protein: CASSGTSGFANIQYF; CDR3 DNA: TGTGCCAGCAGCGGGACTAGCGGGTTCGCAAACATTCAGTACTTC
V gene: TRBV9; clone size: .; J gene: TRBJ1-1; D gene: .; CDR3 protein: CASSGTPDTEAFF; CDR3 DNA: TGTGCCAGCAGCGGGACCCCAGACACTGAAGCTTTCTTT
V gene: TRBV7-8; clone size: few; J gene: TRBJ1-5; D gene: TRBD1; CDR3 protein: CASSFDRVWGQPQHF; CDR3 DNA: TGTGCCAGCAGCTTTGACAGGGTCTGGGGTCAGCCCCAGCATTTT